This TCR beta chain was retrieved from a study of T cells in women clearing cervical HPV infection. A word on this clone: Its antigen remains unidentified. The read ends 3 residues shy of where the CDR3 ends; the end is completed using the germline J gene.

The assay was immunoSEQ multiplex PCR, and TCRdb's table has in-frame clones only and misses some. This sample's table has about 28,000 clones. CDR1 is GTSNPN and CDR2 is SVGIG in the germline V gene (reference sequence). The CDR3 length is 11 residues. Study-level findings and limits: Effector/memory and HPV-specific T cells were not isolated, and association timing is unknown.

This sequence was found in a woman aged 18 to 75 with a cervical HPV16 infection that either progressed to CIN3+ or cleared (not recorded which). The rearrangement uses TRBV30 and TRBJ2-4, with D tentatively TRBD2 (6 bases). The sequencing sample was made of blood buffy coat. CDR3 amino acids: CAWGTPGGQYF. The CDR3 bases that were read are TGTGCCTGGGGAACCCCCGGGGGT.